The sequence of this T cell receptor (beta chain) was determined in a study of tumor-infiltrating lymphocytes in oesophageal squamous cell carcinoma. CDR1 and CDR2 (germline): MNHNY, SVGAGI (reference sequence). V was trimmed by 2 bases and J by 2 bases, leaving 15 bases between them. The length of the CDR3 is 17 residues. TCRdb reanalysed the PCR reads using MiXCR and keeps one entry per CDR3 protein. The profile shows about 22,000 distinct CDR3 sequences, roughly a third of them singletons. This clonotype has ten or more counts. Sequencing was done on a sample of esophageal tumor tissue. V is TRBV6-6 and J is TRBJ1-4; D is unclear. This receptor was obtained from a female donor with esophageal squamous cell carcinoma. DNA for the CDR3: TGTGCCAGCAGTTACGTGGCAGGACCAGGCACTAATGAAAAACTGTTTTTT. This sequence encodes CASSYVAGPGTNEKLFF.